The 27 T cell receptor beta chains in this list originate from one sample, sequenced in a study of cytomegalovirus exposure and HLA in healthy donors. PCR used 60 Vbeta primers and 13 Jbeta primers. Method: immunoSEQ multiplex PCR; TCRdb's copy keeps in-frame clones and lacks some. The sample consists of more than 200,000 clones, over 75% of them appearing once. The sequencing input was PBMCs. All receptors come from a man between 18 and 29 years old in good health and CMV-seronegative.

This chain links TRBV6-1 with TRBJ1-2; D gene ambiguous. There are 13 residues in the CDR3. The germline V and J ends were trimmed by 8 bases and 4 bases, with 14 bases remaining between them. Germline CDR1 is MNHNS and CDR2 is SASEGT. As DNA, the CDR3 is TGTGCCAGCCTGTCTCATCGCGGCTATGGCTACACCTTC. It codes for CASLSHRGYGYTF.

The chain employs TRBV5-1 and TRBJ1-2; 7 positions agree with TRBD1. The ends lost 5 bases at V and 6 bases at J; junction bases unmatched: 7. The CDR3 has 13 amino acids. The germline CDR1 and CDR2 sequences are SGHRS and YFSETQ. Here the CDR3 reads CASRYDRDDGYTF. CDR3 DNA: TGCGCCAGCAGGTATGACAGGGATGATGGCTACACCTTC.

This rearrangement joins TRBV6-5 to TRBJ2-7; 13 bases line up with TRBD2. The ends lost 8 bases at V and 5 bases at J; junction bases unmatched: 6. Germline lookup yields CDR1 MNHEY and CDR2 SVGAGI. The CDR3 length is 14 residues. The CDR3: CASGPGTSGNEQYF. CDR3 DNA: TGTGCCAGCGGACCCGGGACTAGCGGGAACGAGCAGTACTTC.

The CDR3 reads CASSHPRTGESEQFF. In DNA form, the CDR3 reads TGCGCCAGCAGCCATCCCCGGACAGGGGAATCTGAGCAGTTCTTC. V usage is TRBV5-1 and J usage is TRBJ2-1; TRBD1 agrees at 9 bases. V shed 4 bases and J 9 bases; nucleotides not matched to a gene: 11. The CDR3 loop spans 15 amino acids. CDR1 and CDR2 (germline): SGHRS, YFSETQ. Full variable domain (rest looked up from reference TRBV5-1 and TRBJ2-1): KAGVTQTPRYLIKTRGQQVTLSCSPISGHRSVSWYQQTPGQGLQFLFEYFSETQRNKGNFPGRFSGRQFSNSRSEMNVSTLELGDSALYLCASSHPRTGESEQFFGPGTRLTVL.

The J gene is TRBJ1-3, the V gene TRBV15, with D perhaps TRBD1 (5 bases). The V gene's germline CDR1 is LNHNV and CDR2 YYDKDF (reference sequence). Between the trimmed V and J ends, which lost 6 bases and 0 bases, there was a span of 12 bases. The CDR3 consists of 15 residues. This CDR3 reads CATSTATGSGNTIYF. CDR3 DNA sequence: TGTGCCACCAGTACCGCAACAGGCTCTGGAAACACCATATATTTT.

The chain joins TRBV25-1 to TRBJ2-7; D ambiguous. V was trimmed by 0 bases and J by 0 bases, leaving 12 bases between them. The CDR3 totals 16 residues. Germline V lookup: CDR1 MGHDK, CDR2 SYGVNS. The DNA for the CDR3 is TGTGCCAGCAGTGAATATTACCCCTCTAGCTCCTACGAGCAGTACTTC. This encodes CASSEYYPSSSYEQYF.

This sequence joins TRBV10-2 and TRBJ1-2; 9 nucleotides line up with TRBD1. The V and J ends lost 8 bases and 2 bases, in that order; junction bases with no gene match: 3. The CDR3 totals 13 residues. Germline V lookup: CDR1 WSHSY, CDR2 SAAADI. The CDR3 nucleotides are TGCGCCAGCGGGGACAGGGCGAACTATGGCTACACCTTC. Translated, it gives CASGDRANYGYTF.

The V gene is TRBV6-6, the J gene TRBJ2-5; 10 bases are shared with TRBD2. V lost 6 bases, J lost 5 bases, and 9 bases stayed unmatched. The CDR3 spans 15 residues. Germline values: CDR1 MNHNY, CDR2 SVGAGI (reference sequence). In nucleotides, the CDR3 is TGTGCCAGCAGACAAAGCGGGGGGGCCGGGGAGACCCAGTACTTC. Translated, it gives CASRQSGGAGETQYF.

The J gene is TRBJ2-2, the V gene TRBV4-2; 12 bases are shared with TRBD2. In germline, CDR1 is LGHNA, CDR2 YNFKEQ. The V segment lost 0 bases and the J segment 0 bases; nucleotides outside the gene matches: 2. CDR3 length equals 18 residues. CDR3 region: CASSQDPSGGANTGELFF. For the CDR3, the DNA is TGTGCCAGCAGCCAAGATCCTAGCGGGGGGGCGAACACCGGGGAGCTGTTTTTT.

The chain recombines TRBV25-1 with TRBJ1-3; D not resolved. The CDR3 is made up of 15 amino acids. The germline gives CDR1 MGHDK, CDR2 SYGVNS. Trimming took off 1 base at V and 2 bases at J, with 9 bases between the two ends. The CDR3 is CASSESTVTGNTIYF. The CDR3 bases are TGTGCCAGCAGTGAATCCACAGTCACTGGAAACACCATATATTTT.

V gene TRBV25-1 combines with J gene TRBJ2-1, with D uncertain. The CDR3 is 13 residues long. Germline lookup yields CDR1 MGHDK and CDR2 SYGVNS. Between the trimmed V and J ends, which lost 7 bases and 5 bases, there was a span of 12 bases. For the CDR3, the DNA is TGTGCCAGCAAGGTGGCAGGTAACAATGAGCAGTTCTTC. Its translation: CASKVAGNNEQFF.

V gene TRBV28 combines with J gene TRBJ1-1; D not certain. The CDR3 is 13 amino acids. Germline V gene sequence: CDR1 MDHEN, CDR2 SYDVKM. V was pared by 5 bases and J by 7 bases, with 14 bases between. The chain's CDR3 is CASSEQPQYEAFF. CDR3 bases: TGTGCCAGCAGTGAACAGCCGCAGTATGAAGCTTTCTTT.

The CDR3 sequence: CASSLAGTYNEQFF. The DNA of the CDR3 is TGTGCCAGCAGCTTAGCGGGAACATACAATGAGCAGTTCTTC. The chain is built from TRBV11-3 and TRBJ2-1, with D possibly TRBD2 on 5 matching bases. In germline, CDR1 is SGHNT, CDR2 YENEEA. Trimming stripped 1 base from V and 4 bases from J, with 8 bases between. The CDR3 loop spans 14 amino acids. Full variable domain (missing parts from reference TRBV11-3 and TRBJ2-1): EAGVVQSPRYKIIEKKQPVAFWCNPISGHNTLYWYLQNLGQGPELLIRYENEEAVDDSQLPKDRFSAERLKGVDSTLKIQPAELGDSAVYLCASSLAGTYNEQFFGPGTRLTVL.

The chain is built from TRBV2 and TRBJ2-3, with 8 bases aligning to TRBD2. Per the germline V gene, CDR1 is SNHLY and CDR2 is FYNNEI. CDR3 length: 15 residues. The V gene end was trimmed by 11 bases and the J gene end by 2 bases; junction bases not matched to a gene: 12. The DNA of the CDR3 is TGTGCCTACCGGGCGGCTAGCGGGTACACAGATACGCAGTATTTT. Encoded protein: CAYRAASGYTDTQYF.

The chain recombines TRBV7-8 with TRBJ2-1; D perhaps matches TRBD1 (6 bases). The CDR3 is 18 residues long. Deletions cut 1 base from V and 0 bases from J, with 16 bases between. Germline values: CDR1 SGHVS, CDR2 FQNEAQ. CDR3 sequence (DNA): TGTGCCAGCAGCTTAGAGGGGGTGGGCCGAAGCTCCTACAATGAGCAGTTCTTC. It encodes CASSLEGVGRSSYNEQFF.

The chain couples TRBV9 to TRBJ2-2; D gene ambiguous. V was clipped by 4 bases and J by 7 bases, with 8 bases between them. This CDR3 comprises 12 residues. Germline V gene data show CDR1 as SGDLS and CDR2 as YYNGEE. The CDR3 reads CASSLIDGELFF. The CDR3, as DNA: TGTGCCAGCAGCCTTATAGACGGGGAGCTGTTTTTT. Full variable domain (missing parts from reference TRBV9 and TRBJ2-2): DSGVTQTPKHLITATGQRVTLRCSPRSGDLSVYWYQQSLDQGLQFLIQYYNGEERAKGNILERFSAQQFPDLHSELNLSSLELGDSALYFCASSLIDGELFFGEGSRLTVL.

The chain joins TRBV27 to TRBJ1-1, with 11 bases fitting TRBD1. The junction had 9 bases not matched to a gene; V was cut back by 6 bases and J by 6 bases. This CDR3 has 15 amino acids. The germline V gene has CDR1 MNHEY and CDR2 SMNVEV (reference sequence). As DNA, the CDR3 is TGTGCCAGCAGGAGGACAGGGGGCCTCGGGTCTGAAGCTTTCTTT. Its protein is CASRRTGGLGSEAFF.

The CDR3 bases are TGCAGCGTTGAGGGGGGACTAGCGGGAGTTTTTTACGAGCAGTACTTC. This gives the protein CSVEGGLAGVFYEQYF. The chain links TRBV29-1 to TRBJ2-7, with 14 bases identical to TRBD2. Germline CDR1 and CDR2: SQVTM and ANQGSEA. The V segment lost 3 bases and the J segment 4 bases; nucleotides outside the gene matches: 8. The CDR3 spans 16 residues.

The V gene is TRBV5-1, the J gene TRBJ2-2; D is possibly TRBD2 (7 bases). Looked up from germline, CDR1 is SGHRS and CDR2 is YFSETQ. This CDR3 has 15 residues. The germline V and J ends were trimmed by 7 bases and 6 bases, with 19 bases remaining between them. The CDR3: CASAGEGVVAGELFF. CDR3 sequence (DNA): TGCGCCAGCGCAGGGGAGGGAGTAGTCGCCGGGGAGCTGTTTTTT.

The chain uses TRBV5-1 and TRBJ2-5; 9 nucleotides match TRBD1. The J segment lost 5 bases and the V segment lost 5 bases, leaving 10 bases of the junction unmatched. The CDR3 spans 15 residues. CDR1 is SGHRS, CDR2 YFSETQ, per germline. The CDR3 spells CASRGAQGAGETQYF. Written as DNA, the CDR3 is TGCGCCAGCAGGGGGGCACAGGGGGCCGGCGAGACCCAGTACTTC.

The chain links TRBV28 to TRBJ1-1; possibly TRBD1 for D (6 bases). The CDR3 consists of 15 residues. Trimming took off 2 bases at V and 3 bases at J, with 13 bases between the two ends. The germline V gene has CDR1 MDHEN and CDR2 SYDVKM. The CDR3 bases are TGTGCCAGCAGTTTAAATCAGGGGATCGACACTGAAGCTTTCTTT. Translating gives CASSLNQGIDTEAFF. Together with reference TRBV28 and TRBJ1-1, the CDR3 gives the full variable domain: DVKVTQSSRYLVKRTGEKVFLECVQDMDHENMFWYRQDPGLGLRLIYFSYDVKMKEKGDIPEGYSVSREKKERFSLILESASTNQTSMYLCASSLNQGIDTEAFFGQGTRLTVV.

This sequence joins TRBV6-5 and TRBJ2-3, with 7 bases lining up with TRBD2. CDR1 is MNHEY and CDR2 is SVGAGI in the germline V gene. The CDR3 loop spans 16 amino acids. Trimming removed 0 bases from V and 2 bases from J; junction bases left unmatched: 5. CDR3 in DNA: TGTGCCAGCAGTTACTCCGGGCTAGCGGCCACAGATACGCAGTATTTT. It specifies CASSYSGLAATDTQYF.

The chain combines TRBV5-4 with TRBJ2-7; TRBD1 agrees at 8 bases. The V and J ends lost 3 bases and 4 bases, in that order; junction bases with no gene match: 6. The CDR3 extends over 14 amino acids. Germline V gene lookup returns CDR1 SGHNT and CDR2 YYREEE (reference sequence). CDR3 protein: CASSSGQELYEQYF. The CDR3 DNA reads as TGTGCCAGCAGCTCGGGACAGGAGCTTTACGAGCAGTACTTC.

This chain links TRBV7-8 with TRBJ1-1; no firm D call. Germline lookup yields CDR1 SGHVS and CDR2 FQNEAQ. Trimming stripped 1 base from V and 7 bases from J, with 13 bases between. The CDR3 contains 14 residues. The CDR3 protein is CASSLGVAVLEAFF. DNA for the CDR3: TGTGCCAGCAGCTTAGGTGTGGCGGTTCTTGAAGCTTTCTTT.

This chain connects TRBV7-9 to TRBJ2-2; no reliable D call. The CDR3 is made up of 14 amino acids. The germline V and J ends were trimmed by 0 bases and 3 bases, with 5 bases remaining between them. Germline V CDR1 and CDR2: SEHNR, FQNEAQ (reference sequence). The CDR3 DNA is TGTGCCAGCAGCTTAGCGCAGGACACCGGGGAGCTGTTTTTT. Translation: CASSLAQDTGELFF. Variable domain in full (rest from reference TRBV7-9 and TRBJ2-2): DTGVSQNPRHKITKRGQNVTFRCDPISEHNRLYWYRQTLGQGPEFLTYFQNEAQLEKSRLLSDRFSAERPKGSFSTLEIQRTEQGDSAMYLCASSLAQDTGELFFGEGSRLTVL.

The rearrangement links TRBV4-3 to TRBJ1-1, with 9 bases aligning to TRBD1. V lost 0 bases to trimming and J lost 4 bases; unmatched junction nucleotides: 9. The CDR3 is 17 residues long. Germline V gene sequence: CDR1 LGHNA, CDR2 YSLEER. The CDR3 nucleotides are TGCGCCAGCAGCCAAGACAACAGGGGGCTAATCTCCACTGAAGCTTTCTTT. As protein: CASSQDNRGLISTEAFF.

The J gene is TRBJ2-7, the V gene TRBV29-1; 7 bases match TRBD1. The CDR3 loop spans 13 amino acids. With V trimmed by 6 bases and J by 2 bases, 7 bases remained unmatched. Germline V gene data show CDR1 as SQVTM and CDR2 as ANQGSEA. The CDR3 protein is CSVTGPAAYEQYF. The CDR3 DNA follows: TGCAGCGTGACAGGGCCGGCCGCCTACGAGCAGTACTTC.